This T cell receptor beta chain stems from a study of T cells after yellow fever vaccination. TCRdb re-called the 5' RACE reads with MiXCR, one entry per CDR3 protein. Here the sample spans roughly 180,000 distinct CDR3 sequences, about 6% being singletons. Findings of the study overall: Some clonotypes, a small share, were shared between CD4 and CD8 compartments. The presence of abundant clonotypes contaminating from the bulk population was possible in FACS-sorted repertoires.

There are a few counts of this clonotype. Antigen unknown. The input for sequencing was CD4+ T cells sorted from PBMCs, taken on the day of the first yellow fever vaccination. This TCR was recovered from a man aged 18 to 35 who received the YFV17D yellow fever vaccine.

The CDR3 nucleotides read TGCAGTGCCCGGGGACAGGGAAATTCACCCCTCCACTTT. Translating it yields CSARGQGNSPLHF. V usage is TRBV20-1 and J usage is TRBJ1-6, with TRBD1 identical over 9 bases. Germline lookup yields CDR1 DFQATT and CDR2 SNEGSKA (reference sequence). The CDR3 has 13 residues. With 6 bases clipped from V and 7 bases from J, the junction kept 4 bases outside the gene matches.